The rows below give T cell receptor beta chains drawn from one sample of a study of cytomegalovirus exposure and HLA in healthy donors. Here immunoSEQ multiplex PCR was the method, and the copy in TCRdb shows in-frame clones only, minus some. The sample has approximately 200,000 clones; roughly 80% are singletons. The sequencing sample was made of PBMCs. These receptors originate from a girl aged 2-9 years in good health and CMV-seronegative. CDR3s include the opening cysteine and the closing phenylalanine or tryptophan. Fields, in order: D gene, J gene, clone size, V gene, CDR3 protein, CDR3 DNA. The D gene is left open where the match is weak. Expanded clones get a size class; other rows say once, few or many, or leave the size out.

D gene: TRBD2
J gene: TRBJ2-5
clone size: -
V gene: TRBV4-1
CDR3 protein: CASSQNSGGALETQYF
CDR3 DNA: TGCGCCAGCAGCCAAAATAGCGGGGGGGCCTTAGAGACCCAGTACTTC

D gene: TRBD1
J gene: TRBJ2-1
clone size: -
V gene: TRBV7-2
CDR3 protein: CASSGLGQGNEQFF
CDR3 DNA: TGTGCCAGCAGCGGACTCGGACAGGGTAATGAGCAGTTCTTC

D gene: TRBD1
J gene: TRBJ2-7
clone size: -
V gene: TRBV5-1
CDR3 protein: CASSLVGQGAYEQYF
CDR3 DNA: TGCGCCAGCAGCTTGGTTGGGCAGGGGGCCTACGAGCAGTACTTC

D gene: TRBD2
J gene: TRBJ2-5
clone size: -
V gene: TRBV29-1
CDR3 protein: CSVEGTTSDQETQYF
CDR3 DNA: TGCAGCGTTGAAGGTACTACTAGCGACCAAGAGACCCAGTACTTC

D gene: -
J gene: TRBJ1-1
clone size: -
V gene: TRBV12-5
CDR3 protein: CAVSVGGLNTEAFF
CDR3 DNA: TGTGCTGTGTCTGTGGGGGGGCTAAACACTGAAGCTTTCTTT

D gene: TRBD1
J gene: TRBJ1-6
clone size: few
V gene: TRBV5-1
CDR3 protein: CASSAWTGVESPLHF
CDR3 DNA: TGCGCCAGCAGCGCCTGGACAGGGGTCGAGTCACCCCTCCACTTT

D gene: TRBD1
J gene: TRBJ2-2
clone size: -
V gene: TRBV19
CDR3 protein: CASGAGGNTGELFF
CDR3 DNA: TGTGCCAGTGGGGCAGGGGGTAACACCGGGGAGCTGTTTTTT

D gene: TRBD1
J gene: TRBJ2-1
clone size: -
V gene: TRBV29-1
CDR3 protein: CSVEGTGPYNEQFF
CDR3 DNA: TGCAGCGTTGAAGGGACAGGGCCCTACAATGAGCAGTTCTTC

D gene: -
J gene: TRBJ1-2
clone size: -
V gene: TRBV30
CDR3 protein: CAWTPTNYGYTF
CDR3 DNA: TGTGCCTGGACACCTACTAACTATGGCTACACCTTC

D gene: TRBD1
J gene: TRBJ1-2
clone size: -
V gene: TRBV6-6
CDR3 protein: CASSYSQGVRGYTF
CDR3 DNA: TGTGCCAGCAGTTACTCGCAGGGGGTCCGAGGCTACACCTTC

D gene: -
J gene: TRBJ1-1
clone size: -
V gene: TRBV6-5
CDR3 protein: CASFYPGTEAFF
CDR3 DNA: TGTGCCAGCTTTTATCCGGGGACTGAAGCTTTCTTT

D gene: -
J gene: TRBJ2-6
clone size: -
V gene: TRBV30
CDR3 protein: CAFRVSGANVLTF
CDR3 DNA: TGTGCCTTCAGGGTGTCTGGGGCCAACGTCCTGACTTTC

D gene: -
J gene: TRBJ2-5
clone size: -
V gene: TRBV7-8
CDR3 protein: CASSLGSVAQYF
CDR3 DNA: TGTGCCAGCAGCTTAGGTTCCGTAGCCCAGTACTTC

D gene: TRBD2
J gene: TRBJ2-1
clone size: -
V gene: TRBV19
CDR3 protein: CASALRTSSDEQFF
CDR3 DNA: TGTGCCAGTGCCCTGAGGACTAGCAGCGATGAGCAGTTCTTC

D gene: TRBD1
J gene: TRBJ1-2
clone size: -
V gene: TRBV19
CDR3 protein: CATRDRVMRYTF
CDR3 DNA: TGTGCCACCCGGGACAGGGTAATGCGCTACACCTTC

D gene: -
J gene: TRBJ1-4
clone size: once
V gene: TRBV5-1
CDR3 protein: CASSADVGGNEKLFF
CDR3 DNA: TGCGCCAGCAGCGCGGACGTCGGGGGTAATGAAAAACTGTTTTTT